The 15 T cell receptor beta chains below come from one sample, sequenced in a study of T cell responses to AZD1222 COVID-19 vaccine. Generated by immunoSEQ multiplex PCR, the TCRdb table keeps only in-frame clones and is missing some. The sample shows about 120,000 clones, 88% of them seen only once. The material sequenced was peripheral blood, taken on day 0 of AZD1222 vaccination. The receptors come from an adult in good health.

The genes are TRBV7-2 and TRBJ1-1, with 7 nucleotides matching TRBD1. J lost 8 bases, V lost 5 bases, and 14 bases had no gene match. From germline, CDR1 is SGHTA and CDR2 FQGNSA. This CDR3 has 15 amino acids. CDR3 coding DNA: TGTGCCAGCAGCGACCGAGGGGGCAGGAGGGCGGAAGCTTTCTTT. Protein: CASSDRGGRRAEAFF.

The chain couples TRBV7-9 to TRBJ2-1, with 13 bases aligning to TRBD2. From germline, CDR1 is SEHNR and CDR2 FQNEAQ (reference sequence). With 2 bases clipped from V and 8 bases from J, the junction kept 12 bases outside the gene matches. The CDR3 runs 18 residues. CDR3 in DNA: TGTGCCAGCAGCTTAAGCAGGTCTGGACTAGCGGGAGTCCATGAGCAGTTCTTC. Its protein is CASSLSRSGLAGVHEQFF.

This clone was picked up one time. The chain links TRBV11-2 to TRBJ1-4, with D unclear. CDR1 and CDR2 (germline): SGHAT, FQNNGV. Trimming removed 4 bases from V and 0 bases from J, with 9 bases in between. This CDR3 is built from 15 residues. The DNA of the CDR3 is TGTGCCAGCAGCTACACGCCAGCAACTAATGAAAAACTGTTTTTT. This encodes CASSYTPATNEKLFF. Drawing the rest from reference TRBV11-2 and TRBJ1-4, the complete variable domain is EAGVAQSPRYKIIEKRQSVAFWCNPISGHATLYWYQQILGQGPKLLIQFQNNGVVDDSQLPKDRFSAERLKGVDSTLKIQPAKLEDSAVYLCASSYTPATNEKLFFGSGTQLSVL.

This chain uses TRBV24-1 with TRBJ2-1, with TRBD2 as a possible D gene (6 bases). CDR3 length equals 11 residues. Trimming left V 5 bases short and J 10 bases short, with 8 bases between. Germline V gene lookup returns CDR1 KGHDR and CDR2 SFDVKD. CDR3 sequence (DNA): TGTGCCACCAGTGCTCGGGGGGAGCAGTTCTTC. It yields the protein CATSARGEQFF.

V is TRBV4-2 and J is TRBJ2-5; D is unclear. This CDR3 is built from 15 residues. The V gene's germline CDR1 is LGHNA and CDR2 YNFKEQ. V lost 2 bases and J 5 bases, leaving 15 bases between the germline ends. The CDR3 loop is CASSQISGNMETQYF. In DNA form, the CDR3 reads TGTGCCAGCAGCCAAATTTCTGGCAATATGGAGACCCAGTACTTC.

The chain employs TRBV16 and TRBJ1-5, with D perhaps matching TRBD1 (5 bases). V was clipped by 3 bases and J by 5 bases, with 11 bases between them. Per the germline V gene, CDR1 is KGHSY and CDR2 is FQNENV. The CDR3 spans 14 residues. CDR3: CASSHGALDQPQHF. Here the CDR3 DNA reads TGTGCCAGCAGCCACGGGGCTCTCGATCAGCCCCAGCATTTT.

The V and J genes are TRBV28 and TRBJ1-5, with D perhaps TRBD1 (5 bases). The CDR3 has 16 amino acids. V was cut by 4 bases and J by 2 bases, with 15 bases left in between. Germline V gene sequence: CDR1 MDHEN, CDR2 SYDVKM. Written as DNA, the CDR3 is TGTGCCAGCAGTTCCCCCGGGGGGGTCGGCAATCAGCCCCAGCATTTT. It yields the protein CASSSPGGVGNQPQHF.

CDR3 residues: CASSSPTPGYYNEQFF. CDR3 DNA: TGTGCCAGCAGCTCCCCGACTCCCGGCTACTACAATGAGCAGTTCTTC. The chain joins TRBV7-9 to TRBJ2-1; no reliable D call. CDR3 length equals 16 residues. The germline V gene encodes CDR1 SEHNR and CDR2 FQNEAQ (reference sequence). V was cut by 4 bases and J by 3 bases, with 16 bases left in between.

This clone was seen once. The chain is built from TRBV19 and TRBJ1-5; weak D call: TRBD1 (5 bases). V was clipped by 10 bases and J by 4 bases, with 11 bases between them. Germline V gives CDR1 LNHDA, CDR2 SQIVND (reference sequence). The CDR3 length is 12 residues. The chain's CDR3 is CATRDGNQPQHF. The CDR3 DNA reads as TGTGCCACTAGGGACGGGAATCAGCCCCAGCATTTT.

V and J are TRBV7-2 and TRBJ2-7; 7 bases fit TRBD2. The CDR3 sequence is 15 residues long. Germline V gene sequence: CDR1 SGHTA, CDR2 FQGNSA. J was trimmed by 6 bases and V by 5 bases; bases with no gene match: 13. The CDR3 sequence is CASSQYSAGVGEQYF. CDR3 in DNA: TGTGCCAGCAGCCAGTATTCGGCGGGAGTGGGCGAGCAGTACTTC.

The CDR3 bases are TGCGCCAGCAGTGGAGGAGTGGGAGCAGAGACCCAGTACTTC. Translating it yields CASSGGVGAETQYF. The V gene is TRBV10-2, the J gene TRBJ2-5; TRBD2 might be the D (5 bases). V was pared by 4 bases and J by 4 bases, with 13 bases between. The CDR3 is 14 amino acids. Germline V lookup: CDR1 WSHSY, CDR2 SAAADI.

The gene calls are TRBV7-2 and TRBJ1-2; D perhaps matches TRBD1 (5 bases). V lost 2 bases and J lost 8, with 12 bases in between. The CDR3 runs 13 residues. Germline V gene sequence: CDR1 SGHTA, CDR2 FQGNSA. The CDR3 DNA reads as TGTGCCAGCAGCTTACGGGGACTCTACGGCTACACCTTC. Its protein product is CASSLRGLYGYTF.

The chain combines TRBV10-3 with TRBJ1-1; 9 bases match TRBD1. The V segment lost 10 bases and the J segment 8 bases; nucleotides outside the gene matches: 17. From germline, CDR1 is ENHRY and CDR2 SYGVKD. The CDR3 covers 15 residues. Here the CDR3 DNA reads TGTGCCAGCCGACCGGGACAGGGAGGGTCGGCCGAAGCTTTCTTT. The encoded protein is CASRPGQGGSAEAFF.

V and J are TRBV11-2 and TRBJ1-2; 8 nucleotides line up with TRBD1. Trimming at V came to 3 bases and at J to 6 bases, leaving 12 bases not matched to a gene. This CDR3 has 16 amino acids. Germline-derived CDR1 and CDR2 are SGHAT and FQNNGV. CDR3 region: CASSFARGTGGDGYTF. CDR3 DNA sequence: TGTGCCAGCAGCTTTGCCCGTGGGACAGGCGGAGATGGCTACACCTTC.

This rearrangement joins TRBV30 to TRBJ1-2, with D unclear. In germline, CDR1 is GTSNPN, CDR2 SVGIG (reference sequence). V was trimmed by 5 bases and J by 2 bases, leaving 6 bases between them. This CDR3 is 11 amino acids long. The chain's CDR3 is CAWGINYGYTF. The CDR3 region has the DNA TGTGCCTGGGGCATAAACTATGGCTACACCTTC.